Here is one T cell receptor (beta chain) with its context. The target antigen is unknown. Just one base apart from a much larger clone, this may be a read error. MiXCR, run by TCRdb on the 5' RACE reads, gives a single entry per CDR3 protein. In the table there are some 61,000 distinct CDR3 sequences, 3.5% to 5% of which are singletons. CDR1 and CDR2 from the germline V gene are MGHRA and YSYEKL. There are 15 residues in the CDR3. V dropped 0 bases and J dropped 6 bases, with 12 bases sitting between them. The data were obtained in a study of neurological immune-mediated disorders. The wider study: Relapsing-remitting disease was seen in most of the roughly 34 multiple sclerosis patients, and secondary progressive disease was seen in 3.

Whole-study findings and limits: Private repertoires in all groups were suggested by the finding that expanded clones across subjects shared no CDR3 amino acid sequences.

The sequenced material came from PBMCs. The chain uses TRBV4-1 and TRBJ1-5; D is unclear. The clonotype comes from a man aged 30 to 45 with multiple sclerosis. The CDR3 loop is CASSQDLRGGQPQHF. The CDR3 DNA reads TGCGCCAGCAGCCAAGATCTTAGAGGAGGTCAGCCCCAGCATTTT.